This T cell receptor (beta chain) was documented in a study of blood T cell repertoires in COVID-19. Across the whole study: Acute and convalescent COVID-19 specimens originated in the United States, Italy and Spain. PBMCs, B-cell-depleted T cells, or T cells provided the cDNA or gDNA that made up the material.

This CDR3 has 14 residues. V lost 2 bases, J lost 10 bases, and 15 bases lay in between. CDR1 and CDR2 from the germline V gene are MNHEY and SVGAGI. The method was immunoSEQ multiplex PCR; TCRdb's version includes in-frame clones alone and lacks a portion of them. Among about 100,000 clones, approximately 90% were seen once, and the ten largest hold 2.1%. The chain has TRBV6-5 and TRBJ2-1, with TRBD2 as a possible D gene (6 bases). The sequence derives from a man aged 50 to 60 with active COVID-19. Sequenced sample: peripheral blood. CDR3 DNA: TGTGCCAGCAGTTACGCCCCGGGGGTAAACGAGCAGTTCTTC. Translating it yields CASSYAPGVNEQFF.